This paragraph covers one TCR beta chain sequence. What it recognizes is unknown. The record originates from a study of cytomegalovirus exposure and HLA in healthy donors. Turning to the study itself: The 95 to 150 validation repertoires used a platform that matched the one used for the approximately 610 first-cohort repertoires, as a later analysis reported. Study-wide points: The study listed under 200 cytomegalovirus-associated TCR beta chains. For most TCR sequences rarity was the rule, although some public TCRs occurred in many donors.

Measured with immunoSEQ multiplex PCR; TCRdb has only the in-frame clones, and not every one. This table has 70,000 to 80,000 clones, 90% to 95% appearing once. Among the 110 or so subjects of the validation cohort, separate from the roughly 730-subject first cohort, were the donors. This CDR3 contains 13 residues. V was trimmed by 2 bases and J by 6 bases, leaving 12 bases between them. Germline lookup yields CDR1 SGHDT and CDR2 YYEEEE. The J gene is TRBJ2-7, the V gene TRBV5-6; maybe TRBD1 (5 bases). The TCR was taken from a woman aged 18-29 years in good health and CMV-seropositive. Sequencing was done on a sample of PBMCs. This CDR3 reads CASSFTGRIEQYF. The CDR3 DNA is TGTGCCAGCAGCTTCACAGGACGGATCGAGCAGTACTTC.